This is a list of T cell receptor beta chains from one sample in a study of cytomegalovirus exposure and HLA in healthy donors. Here immunoSEQ multiplex PCR was the method, and the copy in TCRdb shows in-frame clones only, minus some. The sample has around 62,000 clones, around four fifths seen once. The sequenced sample was PBMCs. The receptors originated from a male donor in good health and CMV-seropositive. Both conserved end residues are part of each CDR3. A D gene is named only where the DNA matches it firmly. Rows may omit the clone size; those that give it use once, few, many or a size class.

v_call: TRBV15; j_call: TRBJ1-4; d_call: NA; clone_size: NA; cdr3_aa: CATGQGHEKLFF; cdr3_nt: TGTGCCACCGGTCAGGGGCATGAAAAACTGTTTTTT
v_call: TRBV27; j_call: TRBJ1-5; d_call: NA; clone_size: NA; cdr3_aa: CASSPTVGGVYSNQPQHF; cdr3_nt: TGTGCCAGCAGTCCCACGGTCGGTGGAGTCTATAGCAATCAGCCCCAGCATTTT
v_call: TRBV6-5; j_call: TRBJ1-4; d_call: TRBD1; clone_size: NA; cdr3_aa: CASSYQDRGEKLFF; cdr3_nt: TGTGCCAGCAGTTACCAGGACAGGGGTGAAAAACTGTTTTTT
v_call: TRBV6-5; j_call: TRBJ1-1; d_call: NA; clone_size: NA; cdr3_aa: CASSSLSTGNTEAFF; cdr3_nt: TGTGCCAGCAGTTCCCTTTCGACAGGAAACACTGAAGCTTTCTTT
v_call: TRBV6-1; j_call: TRBJ2-7; d_call: NA; clone_size: NA; cdr3_aa: CASSVPGTGVNYEQYF; cdr3_nt: TGTGCCAGCAGTGTCCCAGGCACAGGAGTTAACTACGAGCAGTACTTC
v_call: TRBV5-5; j_call: TRBJ2-3; d_call: TRBD1; clone_size: NA; cdr3_aa: CASSLPGTGSTDTQYF; cdr3_nt: TGTGCCAGCAGCTTGCCCGGGACAGGGAGTACAGATACGCAGTATTTT
v_call: TRBV12-5; j_call: TRBJ2-7; d_call: TRBD2; clone_size: NA; cdr3_aa: CASEAAGGPLGEQYF; cdr3_nt: TGTGCTAGTGAGGCAGCGGGGGGGCCTCTGGGCGAGCAGTACTTC
v_call: TRBV18; j_call: TRBJ1-2; d_call: NA; clone_size: NA; cdr3_aa: CASSAAERGYTF; cdr3_nt: TGTGCCAGCTCAGCCGCGGAGAGGGGCTACACCTTC
v_call: TRBV9; j_call: TRBJ2-6; d_call: TRBD1; clone_size: once; cdr3_aa: CASSEPGTGVSGANVLTF; cdr3_nt: TGTGCCAGCAGCGAGCCAGGGACAGGGGTTTCTGGGGCCAACGTCCTGACTTTC
v_call: TRBV4-2; j_call: TRBJ2-2; d_call: TRBD2; clone_size: NA; cdr3_aa: CASSRLLAGGPDTGELFF; cdr3_nt: TGTGCCAGCAGCCGCTTACTAGCGGGGGGGCCCGACACCGGGGAGCTGTTTTTT
v_call: TRBV6-4; j_call: TRBJ2-1; d_call: NA; clone_size: NA; cdr3_aa: CASSDPQFSYNEQFF; cdr3_nt: TGTGCCAGCAGTGATCCACAGTTCTCCTACAATGAGCAGTTCTTC
v_call: TRBV5-6; j_call: TRBJ2-7; d_call: TRBD1; clone_size: NA; cdr3_aa: CASSKGQGPYEQYF; cdr3_nt: TGTGCCAGCAGCAAGGGACAGGGCCCCTACGAGCAGTACTTC
v_call: TRBV4-1; j_call: TRBJ2-3; d_call: NA; clone_size: NA; cdr3_aa: CASSQGYSGLKTDTQYF; cdr3_nt: TGCGCCAGCAGCCAAGGCTATTCAGGGTTGAAGACAGATACGCAGTATTTT
v_call: TRBV30; j_call: TRBJ1-5; d_call: TRBD1; clone_size: few; cdr3_aa: CAWNTGGNQPQHF; cdr3_nt: TGTGCCTGGAATACAGGGGGTAATCAGCCCCAGCATTTT
v_call: TRBV10-3; j_call: TRBJ2-1; d_call: NA; clone_size: NA; cdr3_aa: CAISEPPSDEQFF; cdr3_nt: TGTGCCATCAGTGAGCCCCCTAGCGATGAGCAGTTCTTC
v_call: TRBV4-2; j_call: TRBJ1-1; d_call: NA; clone_size: NA; cdr3_aa: CASGGSEAFF; cdr3_nt: TGTGCCTCCGGAGGGTCGGAAGCTTTCTTT
v_call: TRBV11-2; j_call: TRBJ1-1; d_call: TRBD1; clone_size: NA; cdr3_aa: CASTARDRNTEAFF; cdr3_nt: TGTGCCAGCACCGCCCGGGACAGGAACACTGAAGCTTTCTTT
v_call: TRBV30; j_call: TRBJ1-5; d_call: NA; clone_size: NA; cdr3_aa: CAWSFGEGGQPQHF; cdr3_nt: TGTGCCTGGAGCTTCGGGGAAGGCGGTCAGCCCCAGCATTTT
v_call: TRBV6-1; j_call: TRBJ1-2; d_call: NA; clone_size: NA; cdr3_aa: CASSEQENYGYTF; cdr3_nt: TGTGCCAGCAGTGAACAGGAAAACTATGGCTACACCTTC
v_call: TRBV10-2; j_call: TRBJ1-2; d_call: NA; clone_size: NA; cdr3_aa: CATWGPRSGYTF; cdr3_nt: TGCGCCACATGGGGGCCGAGAAGTGGCTACACCTTC
v_call: TRBV5-3; j_call: TRBJ2-7; d_call: TRBD1; clone_size: few; cdr3_aa: CARSYDRDRVTEQYF; cdr3_nt: TGTGCCAGAAGCTACGACCGGGACAGGGTTACAGAGCAGTACTTC
v_call: TRBV29-1; j_call: TRBJ1-3; d_call: TRBD1; clone_size: NA; cdr3_aa: CSVVSGTDPGNTIYF; cdr3_nt: TGCAGCGTTGTTTCCGGGACAGACCCTGGAAACACCATATATTTT
v_call: TRBV27; j_call: TRBJ1-2; d_call: TRBD1; clone_size: NA; cdr3_aa: CASSLSTGVYGYTF; cdr3_nt: TGTGCCAGCAGTTTATCGACAGGGGTCTATGGCTACACCTTC
v_call: TRBV7-2; j_call: TRBJ2-7; d_call: NA; clone_size: NA; cdr3_aa: CASSLAPGYEQYF; cdr3_nt: TGTGCCAGCAGCTTAGCTCCCGGCTACGAGCAGTACTTC
v_call: TRBV28; j_call: TRBJ2-7; d_call: TRBD2; clone_size: NA; cdr3_aa: CASSSSRGGTSYEQYF; cdr3_nt: TGTGCCAGCAGTTCCTCCCGCGGGGGGACTAGCTACGAGCAGTACTTC